This TCR beta chain is from a study of blood T cell repertoires in COVID-19. As for the study in general: Samples came from the United States, Italy and Spain, spanning acute and convalescent COVID-19.

This CDR3 is 16 amino acids long. The germline CDR1 and CDR2 sequences are MDHEN and SYDVKM. The V segment lost 2 bases and the J segment 6 bases; nucleotides outside the gene matches: 7. Symptom resolution, clearance, or two negative PCRs marked the recovered donors of Cohort 3. In the study's own analysis: Reference gene primer amplification gave nucleated cell count estimates. Profiling relied on immunoSEQ multiplex PCR, and the TCRdb table lists in-frame clones only, not all of them. Clone size and the V and J calls come from that table; the DNA yielded D and trimming. The sample lists roughly 400,000 clones; about nine tenths were seen once.

The sequence derives from a young man who had recovered from COVID-19. The V call is TRBV28, the J call TRBJ2-1; 10 bases fit TRBD2. The sample consisted of PBMCs or T cells enriched from blood (not recorded which). CDR3 bases: TGTGCCAGCAGTTTAACTGGAAGCGGGAGGGGCAATGAGCAGTTCTTC. Translated: CASSLTGSGRGNEQFF.